Listed here are 8 T cell receptor beta chains from one sample, sequenced in a study of tumor-infiltrating lymphocytes in primary liver carcinoma. A primer matching the constant region was used to make TCR beta cDNA from 500 ng of total RNA. Slightly modified ARM-PCR served as the procedure for the TCR beta libraries. These libraries came from three rounds of nested multiplex PCR. The study ran its first two PCR rounds for 9 to 10 cycles each, using TRBV1-TRBV30 forward primers and a C-beta reverse primer. One entry per CDR3 protein, called by TCRdb with MiXCR from the multiplex PCR reads. The sample yields fewer than 400,000 distinct CDR3 sequences, 65% seen once. The study extracted blood RNA from unsorted whole blood and also extracted germline DNA. Sequencing was performed on peripheral blood. These receptors were collected from a middle-aged man with primary liver carcinoma and hepatitis B virus infection.

This clonotype showed up many times. V usage is TRBV12-3 or TRBV12-4 and J usage is TRBJ1-2; 8 bases agree with TRBD1. This CDR3 contains 13 residues. The V and J ends lost 7 bases and 5 bases, in that order; junction bases with no gene match: 6. The CDR3 bases are TGTGCCAGCAACACAGGGGGGATGTATGGCTACACCTTC. Its translation is CASNTGGMYGYTF.

The chain joins TRBV6-1 to TRBJ1-5; the D is unclear. V was cut by 0 bases and J by 0 bases, with 12 bases left in between. The CDR3 runs 17 residues. Per germline, CDR1 MNHNS and CDR2 SASEGT. The CDR3 sequence: CASSEAETPYSNQPQHF. CDR3 nucleotides: TGTGCCAGCAGTGAAGCGGAGACACCCTATAGCAATCAGCCCCAGCATTTT.

In regard to this clonotype: At one of its ends the junction is not consistent with the germline gene, which may arise from a read error. This chain uses TRBV28 with TRBJ2-7, with 9 bases that match TRBD2. The CDR3 has 15 residues. Germline-derived CDR1 and CDR2 are MDHEN and SYDVKM. The CDR3 is CASSSRGRGKNELYF. As DNA, the CDR3 is TGTGCCAGCAGCTCCCGCGGGAGGGGGAAGAACGAGCTGTACTTC. Based on the CDR3 plus reference TRBV28 and TRBJ2-7, the full variable domain is DVKVTQSSRYLVKRTGEKVFLECVQDMDHENMFWYRQDPGLGLRLIYFSYDVKMKEKGDIPEGYSVSREKKERFSLILESASTNQTSMYLCASSSRGRGKNELYFGPGTRLTVT.

As concerns this clonotype: A much larger clonotype is one base distant, so this may be a read error. The chain uses TRBV6-1 and TRBJ1-2; D might be TRBD1 (6 bases). This CDR3 has 11 amino acids. Germline V CDR1 and CDR2: MNHNS, SASEGT. The CDR3 region has the DNA TGTGCCAGCACCACAGGGTTCGGCTACATCTTC. As protein: CASTTGFGYIF.

The chain has TRBV7-9 and TRBJ1-4; D remains unclear. The germline V and J ends were trimmed by 3 bases and 0 bases, with 5 bases remaining between them. Germline V gene lookup returns CDR1 SEHNR and CDR2 FQNEAQ (reference sequence). The CDR3 loop spans 14 amino acids. The DNA for the CDR3 is TGTGCCAGCAGCTTTTTTGCAACTAATGAAAAACTGTTTTTT. Translation gives CASSFFATNEKLFF.

The sample holds one count of this clonotype. Possible read error: a much larger clone is one base away. The chain combines TRBV4-1 with TRBJ1-6; tentative D call: TRBD1 (5 bases). The germline V gene encodes CDR1 MGHRA and CDR2 YSYEKL. The CDR3 runs 16 residues. The chain's CDR3 is CTSSQGDTFYNSPLHF. The CDR3 DNA is TGCACCAGCAGCCAGGGCGACACCTTTTATAATTCACCCCTCCACTTT.

This clonotype was found once. The chain is built from TRBV6-6 and TRBJ1-1; 7 bases map to TRBD1. Germline lookup yields CDR1 MNHNY and CDR2 SVGAGI (reference sequence). Trimming at V came to 5 bases and at J to 5 bases, leaving 5 bases not matched to a gene. This CDR3 is 13 amino acids long. In DNA, the CDR3 is TGTGCCAGCAGTCAGGGGGGGGTAACTGAAGCTTTCTTT. This sequence encodes CASSQGGVTEAFF.

The chain uses TRBV28 and TRBJ2-7; tentatively, D is TRBD2 (6 bases). The germline gives CDR1 MDHEN, CDR2 SYDVKM. V gave up 5 bases and J gave up 2 bases, with 13 bases separating them. This CDR3 spans 14 amino acids. CDR3 residues: CASSPPGLTYEQYF. As DNA, the CDR3 is TGTGCCAGCAGTCCTCCGGGACTTACCTACGAGCAGTACTTC.